The subject of this entry is one TCR beta chain. Recruits, aged about 18 to 100 years, lived in 20 to 30 US areas. Participants had their cohort set by participant-reported clinical history. The authors' processing: Reference gene primer amplification gave nucleated cell count estimates. The protocol was immunoSEQ multiplex PCR, while the TCRdb copy is restricted to in-frame clones and leaves out a portion. That table is the source of V, J and clone size, and D and trimming were worked out from the DNA. The sample has under 300,000 clones; roughly 90% are singletons. The data were taken from a study of blood T cell repertoires in COVID-19. For the study at large: Whether acute or convalescent, the COVID-19 samples came from the United States, Italy and Spain.

The sample was PBMCs or T cells enriched from blood (not recorded which). The sequence derives from a woman aged 40 to 50 with acute COVID-19.

In nucleotides, the CDR3 is TGTGCCAGTAGAGACCACGGAGGGAGGAATCAGCCCCAGCATTTT. Its translation is CASRDHGGRNQPQHF. The chain employs TRBV19 and TRBJ1-5, with D uncertain. The CDR3 sequence is 15 residues long. V gave up 6 bases and J gave up 4 bases, with 16 bases separating them. Germline V lookup: CDR1 LNHDA, CDR2 SQIVND (reference sequence). Full variable domain (missing parts from reference TRBV19 and TRBJ1-5): DGGITQSPKYLFRKEGQNVTLSCEQNLNHDAMYWYRQDPGQGLRLIYYSQIVNDFQKGDIAEGYSVSREKKESFPLTVTSAQKNPTAFYLCASRDHGGRNQPQHFGDGTRLSIL.